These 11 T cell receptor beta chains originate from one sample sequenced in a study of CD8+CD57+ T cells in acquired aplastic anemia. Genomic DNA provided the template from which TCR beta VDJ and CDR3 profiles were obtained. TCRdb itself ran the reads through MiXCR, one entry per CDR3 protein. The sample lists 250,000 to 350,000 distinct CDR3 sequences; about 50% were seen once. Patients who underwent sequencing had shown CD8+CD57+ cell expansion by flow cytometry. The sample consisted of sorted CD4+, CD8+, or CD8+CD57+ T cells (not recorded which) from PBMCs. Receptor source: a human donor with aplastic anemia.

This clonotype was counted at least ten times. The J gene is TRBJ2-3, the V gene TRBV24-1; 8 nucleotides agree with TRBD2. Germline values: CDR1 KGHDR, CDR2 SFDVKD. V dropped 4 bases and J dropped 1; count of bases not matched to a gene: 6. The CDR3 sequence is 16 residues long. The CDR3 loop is CATSDKSGGRTDTQYF. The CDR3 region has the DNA TGTGCCACCAGTGACAAAAGCGGGGGCCGCACAGATACGCAGTATTTT.

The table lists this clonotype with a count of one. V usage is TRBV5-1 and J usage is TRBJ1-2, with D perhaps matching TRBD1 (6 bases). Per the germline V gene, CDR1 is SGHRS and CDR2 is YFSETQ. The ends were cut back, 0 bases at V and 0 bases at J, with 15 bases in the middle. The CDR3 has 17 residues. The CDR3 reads CASSLGGGASSNYGYTF. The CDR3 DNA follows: TGCGCCAGCAGCTTGGGCGGGGGGGCGTCGTCTAACTATGGCTACACCTTC. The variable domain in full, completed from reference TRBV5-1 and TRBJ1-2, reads KAGVTQTPRYLIKTRGQQVTLSCSPISGHRSVSWYQQTPGQGLQFLFEYFSETQRNKGNFPGRFSGRQFSNSRSEMNVSTLELGDSALYLCASSLGGGASSNYGYTFGSGTRLTVV.

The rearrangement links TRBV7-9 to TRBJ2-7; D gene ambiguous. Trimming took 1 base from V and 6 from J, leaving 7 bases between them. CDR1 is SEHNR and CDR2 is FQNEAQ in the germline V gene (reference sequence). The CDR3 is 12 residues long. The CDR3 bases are TGTGCCAGCAGCTTAGGATGGGGCGAGCAGTACTTC. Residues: CASSLGWGEQYF.

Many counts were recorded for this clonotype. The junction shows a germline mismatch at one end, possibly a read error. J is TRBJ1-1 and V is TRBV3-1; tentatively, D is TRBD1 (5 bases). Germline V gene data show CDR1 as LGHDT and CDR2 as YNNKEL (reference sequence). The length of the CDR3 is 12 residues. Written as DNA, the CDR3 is TGTGCCAGCAGCCAAGGGACGGTCGCGGGACTCTTT. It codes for CASSQGTVAGLF.

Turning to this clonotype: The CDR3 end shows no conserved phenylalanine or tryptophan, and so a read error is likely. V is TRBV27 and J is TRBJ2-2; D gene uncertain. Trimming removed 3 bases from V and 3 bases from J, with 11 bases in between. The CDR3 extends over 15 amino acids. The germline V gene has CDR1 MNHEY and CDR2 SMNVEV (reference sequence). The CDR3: CASSLVGQYTGELFL. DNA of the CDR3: TGTGCCAGCAGTTTGGTAGGGCAGTACACCGGGGAGCTGTTTCTT.

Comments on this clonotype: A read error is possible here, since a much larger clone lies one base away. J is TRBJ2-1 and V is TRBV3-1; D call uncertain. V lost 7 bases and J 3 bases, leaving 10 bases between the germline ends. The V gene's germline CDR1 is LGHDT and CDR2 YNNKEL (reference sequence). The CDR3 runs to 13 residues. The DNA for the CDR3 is TGTGCCAGCAACCGCGGCGGCTACAATGAGCAGTTCTTC. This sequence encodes CASNRGGYNEQFF.

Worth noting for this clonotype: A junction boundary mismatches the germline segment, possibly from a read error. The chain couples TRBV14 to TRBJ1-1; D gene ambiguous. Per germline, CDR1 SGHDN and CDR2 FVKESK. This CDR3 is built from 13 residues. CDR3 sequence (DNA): TGTGCCAGCAGCCAAGAGAGGAACATTGAAGCTTTCTTT. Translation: CASSQERNIEAFF.

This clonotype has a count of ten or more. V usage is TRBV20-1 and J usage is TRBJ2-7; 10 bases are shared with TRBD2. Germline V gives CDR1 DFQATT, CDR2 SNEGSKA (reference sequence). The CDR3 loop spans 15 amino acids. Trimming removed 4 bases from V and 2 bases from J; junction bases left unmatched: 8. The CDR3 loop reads CSAKTWTSGAYEQYF. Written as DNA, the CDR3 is TGCAGTGCTAAAACATGGACTAGCGGTGCCTACGAGCAGTACTTC.

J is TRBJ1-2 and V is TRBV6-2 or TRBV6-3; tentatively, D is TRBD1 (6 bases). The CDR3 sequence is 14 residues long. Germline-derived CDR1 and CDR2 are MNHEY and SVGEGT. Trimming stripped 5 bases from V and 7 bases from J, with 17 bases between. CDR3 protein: CASSPTGFLRGYTF. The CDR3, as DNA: TGTGCCAGCAGTCCTACAGGGTTTCTGCGTGGCTACACCTTC.

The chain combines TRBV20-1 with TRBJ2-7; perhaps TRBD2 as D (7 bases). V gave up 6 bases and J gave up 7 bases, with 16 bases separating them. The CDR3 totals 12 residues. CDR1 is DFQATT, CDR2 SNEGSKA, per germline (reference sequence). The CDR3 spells CSAPGGGREQYF. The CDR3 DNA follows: TGCAGTGCCCCTGGGGGGGGGCGAGAGCAGTACTTC.

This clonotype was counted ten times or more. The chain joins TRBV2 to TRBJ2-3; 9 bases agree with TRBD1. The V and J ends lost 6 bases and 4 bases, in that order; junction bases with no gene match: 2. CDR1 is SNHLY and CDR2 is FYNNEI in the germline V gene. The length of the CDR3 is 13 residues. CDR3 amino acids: CASSRQGADTQYF. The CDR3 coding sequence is TGTGCCAGCAGCCGACAGGGGGCAGATACGCAGTATTTT.